This passage covers 2 T cell receptor beta chains from one sample sequenced in a study of post-analysis software for immune sequencing data. Study results and caveats: Patients showed TRBV5-6, TRBV5-1 and TRBV20-1 among a few TRBV segments more frequent than in controls.

No cognate antigen is known for these TCRs. Unique molecular identifiers featured in each of the TCR beta cDNA libraries. TCRdb used MiXCR to reprocess the PCR reads, holding one entry per CDR3 protein. The top ten hold roughly 4.4% of the sample, which has some 890,000 distinct CDR3 sequences, roughly half seen once. The sequencing sample was made of blood. The receptors derive from a girl aged 10-17 years with multiple sclerosis.

This clonotype was recorded only once. The genes are TRBV20-1 and TRBJ2-3, with TRBD2 identical over 7 bases. The V and J ends lost 1 base and 6 bases, in that order; junction bases with no gene match: 10. Germline values: CDR1 DFQATT, CDR2 SNEGSKA (reference sequence). This CDR3 has 15 residues. Here the CDR3 DNA reads TGCAGTGCTAGAGTGGGCGGGAGAAGGGCCGATACGCAGTATTTT. Translated: CSARVGGRRADTQYF.

This chain uses TRBV12-3 or TRBV12-4 with TRBJ1-5; D remains unclear. Trimming took off 1 base at V and 2 bases at J, with 6 bases between the two ends. The CDR3 runs 14 residues. The CDR3 DNA is TGTGCCAGCAGTTTAGGGTTGGGCAATCAGCCCCAGCATTTT. Translating it yields CASSLGLGNQPQHF.